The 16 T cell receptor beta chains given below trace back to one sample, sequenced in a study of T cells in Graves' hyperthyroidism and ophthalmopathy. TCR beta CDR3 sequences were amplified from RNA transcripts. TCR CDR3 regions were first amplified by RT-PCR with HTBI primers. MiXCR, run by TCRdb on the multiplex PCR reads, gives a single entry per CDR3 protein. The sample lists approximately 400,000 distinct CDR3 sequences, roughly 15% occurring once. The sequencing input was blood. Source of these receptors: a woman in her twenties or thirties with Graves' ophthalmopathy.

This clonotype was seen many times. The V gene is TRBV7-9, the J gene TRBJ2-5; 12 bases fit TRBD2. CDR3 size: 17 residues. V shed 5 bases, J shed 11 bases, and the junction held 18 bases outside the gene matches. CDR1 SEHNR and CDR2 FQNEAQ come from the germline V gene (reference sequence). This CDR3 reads CASSPTLAGGQRRLQYF. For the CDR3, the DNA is TGTGCCAGCAGCCCAACCCTAGCGGGGGGGCAACGACGTCTTCAGTACTTC. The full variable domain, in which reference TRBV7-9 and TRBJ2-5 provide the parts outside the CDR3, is DTGVSQNPRHKITKRGQNVTFRCDPISEHNRLYWYRQTLGQGPEFLTYFQNEAQLEKSRLLSDRFSAERPKGSFSTLEIQRTEQGDSAMYLCASSPTLAGGQRRLQYFGPGTRLLVL.

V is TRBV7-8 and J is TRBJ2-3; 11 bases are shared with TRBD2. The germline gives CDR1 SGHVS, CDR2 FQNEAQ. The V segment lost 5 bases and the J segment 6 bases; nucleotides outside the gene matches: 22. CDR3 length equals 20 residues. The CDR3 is CASSRIEKPSGGWAIDTQYF. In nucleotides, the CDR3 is TGTGCCAGCAGCCGCATCGAGAAGCCTAGCGGGGGGTGGGCAATCGATACGCAGTATTTT.

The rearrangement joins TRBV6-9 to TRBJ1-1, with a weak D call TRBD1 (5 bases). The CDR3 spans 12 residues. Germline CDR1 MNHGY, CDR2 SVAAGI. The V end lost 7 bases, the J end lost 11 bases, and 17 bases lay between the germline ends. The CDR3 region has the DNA TGTGCCAGCACTTTGGGGGGGATTGAGGCTTTCTTT. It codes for CASTLGGIEAFF.

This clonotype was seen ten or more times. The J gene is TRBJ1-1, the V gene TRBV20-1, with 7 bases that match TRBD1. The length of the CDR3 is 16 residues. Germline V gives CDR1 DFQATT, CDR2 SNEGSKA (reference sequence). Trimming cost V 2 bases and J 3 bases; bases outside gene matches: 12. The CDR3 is CSARLRTGRADTEAFF. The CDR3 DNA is TGCAGTGCTAGACTAAGGACAGGCCGCGCGGACACTGAAGCTTTCTTT.

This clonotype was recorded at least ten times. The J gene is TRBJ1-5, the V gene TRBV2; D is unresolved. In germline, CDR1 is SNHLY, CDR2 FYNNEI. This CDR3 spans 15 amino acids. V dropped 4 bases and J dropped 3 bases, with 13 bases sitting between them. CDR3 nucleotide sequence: TGTGCCAGCAGTGTACCGACGGTCAACAATCAGCCCCAGCATTTT. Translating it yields CASSVPTVNNQPQHF.

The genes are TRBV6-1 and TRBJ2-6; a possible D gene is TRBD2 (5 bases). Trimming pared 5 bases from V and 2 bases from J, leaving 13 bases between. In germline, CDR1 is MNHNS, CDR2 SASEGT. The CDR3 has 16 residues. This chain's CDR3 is CASSSGVLTGANVLTF. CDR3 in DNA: TGTGCCAGCAGTTCCGGGGTATTAACTGGGGCCAACGTCCTGACTTTC.

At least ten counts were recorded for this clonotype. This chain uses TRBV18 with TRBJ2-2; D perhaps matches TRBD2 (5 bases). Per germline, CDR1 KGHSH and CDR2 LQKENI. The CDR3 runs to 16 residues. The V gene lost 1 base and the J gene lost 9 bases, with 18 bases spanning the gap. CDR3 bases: TGTGCCAGCTCACCACAATACGAGGGTTCCGGAAGGGAGCTGTTTTTT. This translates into CASSPQYEGSGRELFF.

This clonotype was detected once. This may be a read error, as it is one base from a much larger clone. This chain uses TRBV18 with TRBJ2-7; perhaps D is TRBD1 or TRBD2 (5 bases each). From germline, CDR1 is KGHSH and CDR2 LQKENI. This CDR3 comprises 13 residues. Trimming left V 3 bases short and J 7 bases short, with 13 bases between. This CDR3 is CASSPLPGGEQYF. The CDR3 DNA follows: TGTGCCAGCTCACCTCTCCCTGGGGGAGAGCAGTACTTC.

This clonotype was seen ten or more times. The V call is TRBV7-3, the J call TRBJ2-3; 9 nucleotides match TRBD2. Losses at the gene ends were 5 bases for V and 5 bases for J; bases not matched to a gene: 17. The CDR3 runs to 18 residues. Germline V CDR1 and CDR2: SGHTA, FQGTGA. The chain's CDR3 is CASSKGLAGGPGVDTQYF. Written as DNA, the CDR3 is TGTGCCAGCAGCAAGGGGTTGGCGGGGGGGCCTGGCGTAGATACGCAGTATTTT.

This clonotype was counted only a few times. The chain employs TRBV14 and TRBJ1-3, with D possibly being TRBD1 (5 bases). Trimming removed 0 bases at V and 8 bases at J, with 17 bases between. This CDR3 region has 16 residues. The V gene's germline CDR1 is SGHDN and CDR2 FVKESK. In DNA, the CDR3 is TGTGCCAGCAGCCAAGAAGTCGCCAGGGATCGAGACACCATATATTTT. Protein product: CASSQEVARDRDTIYF.

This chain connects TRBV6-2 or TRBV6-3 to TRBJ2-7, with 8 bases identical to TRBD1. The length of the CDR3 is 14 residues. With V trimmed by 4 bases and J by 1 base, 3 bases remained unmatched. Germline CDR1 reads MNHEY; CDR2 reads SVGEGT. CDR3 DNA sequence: TGTGCCAGCAGTTCCGACAGGGGTTCCTACGAGCAGTACTTC. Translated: CASSSDRGSYEQYF.

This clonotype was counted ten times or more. CDR3 in DNA: TGTGCCAGCAGTGCGACGACAGCTGTACAGCTCGATACGCAGTATTTT. Translation: CASSATTAVQLDTQYF. The chain carries TRBV6-1 and TRBJ2-3; tentatively, D is TRBD1 (5 bases). Trimming removed 4 bases from V and 6 bases from J, with 20 bases in between. The CDR3 contains 16 residues. CDR1 and CDR2 from the germline V gene are MNHNS and SASEGT.

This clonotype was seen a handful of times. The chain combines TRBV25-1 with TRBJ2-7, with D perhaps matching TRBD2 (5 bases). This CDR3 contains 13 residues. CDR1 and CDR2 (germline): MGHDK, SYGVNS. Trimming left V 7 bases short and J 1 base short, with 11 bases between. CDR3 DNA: TGTGCCAGCACCGCGGGTGGATCCTACGAGCAGTACTTC. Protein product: CASTAGGSYEQYF.

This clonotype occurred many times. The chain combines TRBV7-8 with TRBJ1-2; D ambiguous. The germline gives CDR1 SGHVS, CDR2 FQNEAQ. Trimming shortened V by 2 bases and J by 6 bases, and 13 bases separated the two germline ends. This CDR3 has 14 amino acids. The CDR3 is CASSLSVRSNGYTF. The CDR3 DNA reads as TGTGCCAGCAGCTTATCGGTCAGAAGCAATGGCTACACCTTC.

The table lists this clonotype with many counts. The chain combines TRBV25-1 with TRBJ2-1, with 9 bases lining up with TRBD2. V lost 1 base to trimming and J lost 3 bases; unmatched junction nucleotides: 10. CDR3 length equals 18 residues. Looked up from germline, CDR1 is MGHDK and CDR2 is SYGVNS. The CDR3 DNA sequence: TGTGCCAGCAGTGAATCCGTATTAGCGGGGGCTAACTACAATGAGCAGTTCTTC. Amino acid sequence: CASSESVLAGANYNEQFF.

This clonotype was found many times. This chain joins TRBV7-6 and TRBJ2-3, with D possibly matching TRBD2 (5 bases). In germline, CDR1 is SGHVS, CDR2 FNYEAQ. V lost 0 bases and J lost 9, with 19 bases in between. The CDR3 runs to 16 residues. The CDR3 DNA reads TGTGCCAGCAGCTTAGCCGCGGCACCTACGCCGGGGACGCAGTATTTT. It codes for CASSLAAAPTPGTQYF. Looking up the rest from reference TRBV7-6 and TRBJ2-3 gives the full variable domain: GAGVSQSPRYKVTKRGQDVALRCDPISGHVSLYWYRQALGQGPEFLTYFNYEAQQDKSGLPNDRFSAERPEGSISTLTIQRTEQRDSAMYRCASSLAAAPTPGTQYFGPGTRLTVL.